This TCR beta chain was captured by sequencing in a study of blood T cell repertoires in COVID-19. The protocol was immunoSEQ multiplex PCR, while the TCRdb copy is restricted to in-frame clones and leaves out a portion. The sample comprises roughly 55,000 clones, roughly four fifths of which are singletons, and 1.9% rests with the top ten. The CDR3 spans 16 residues. The junction had 10 bases not matched to a gene; V was cut back by 5 bases and J by 6 bases. The germline CDR1 and CDR2 sequences are LGHDT and YNNKEL (reference sequence). The sequenced sample consisted of peripheral blood. The receptor comes from a woman in her sixties with acute or convalescent COVID-19. The gene calls are TRBV3-1 (or the pseudogene TRBV3-2) and TRBJ1-6; TRBD1 aligns across 7 bases. The CDR3 region has the DNA TGTGCCAGCAGCAAAACTATGACAGGGAGTAATTCACCCCTCCACTTT. Protein sequence: CASSKTMTGSNSPLHF.